A selection of T cell receptor beta chains follows, all from one sample in a study of T cell responses to AZD1222 COVID-19 vaccine. Libraries were prepared by immunoSEQ multiplex PCR; TCRdb keeps only in-frame clonotypes and omits some of them. This table holds fewer than 85,000 clones, 83% found once. The sample consisted of peripheral blood, taken 28 days after the second AZD1222 dose. All receptors come from an adult who received the AZD1222 COVID-19 vaccine. CDR3s include the opening cysteine and the closing phenylalanine or tryptophan. A D gene is named only where the DNA matches it firmly. Size tells how often a clone was seen (once, few, many) or the class of an expanded clone, and some rows leave it out.

D gene	V gene	clone size	J gene	CDR3 DNA	CDR3 protein
-	TRBV6-2/TRBV6-3	once	TRBJ1-4	TGTGCCAGCAGTTACCGGGAAGGGTATGAAAAACTGTTTTTT	CASSYREGYEKLFF
-	TRBV9	-	TRBJ2-1	TGTGCCAGCAGCGTAGGGACGCCAAATGAGCAGTTCTTC	CASSVGTPNEQFF
TRBD1	TRBV18	many	TRBJ2-7	TGTGCCAGCTCCCTACAGGGGACAGGGGCCTACGAGCAGTACTTC	CASSLQGTGAYEQYF
TRBD1	TRBV3-1/TRBV3-2	-	TRBJ1-3	TGTGCCAGCAGCCAAGGGACAGGGGGACTATCTCGAAACACCATATATTTT	CASSQGTGGLSRNTIYF
-	TRBV28	-	TRBJ1-1	TGTGCCAGCAGTGGTCTTACTGAAGCTTTCTTT	CASSGLTEAFF
-	TRBV24-1	few	TRBJ2-1	TGTGCCACCAGTGATTTGGTGGGGGATCTGTTCTTC	CATSDLVGDLFF
TRBD1	TRBV12-5	-	TRBJ1-2	TGTGCTAGTGGTTTCTCGACCCCCAGGGGGCGAACAGTAGGCTACACCTTC	CASGFSTPRGRTVGYTF
TRBD2	TRBV27	-	TRBJ2-7	TGTGCCAGCAGACGAGTTAGCGGGAGGAATCCCGAGCAGTACTTC	CASRRVSGRNPEQYF
TRBD1	TRBV28	-	TRBJ1-5	TGTGCCAGCAGCTGGGGGGGACAGGGGGCTTTTCAGCCCCAGCATTTT	CASSWGGQGAFQPQHF
TRBD1	TRBV15	-	TRBJ2-3	TGTGCCACCAGCAGAGGACAGGGCGTCCCAGATACGCAGTATTTT	CATSRGQGVPDTQYF
TRBD1	TRBV5-4	-	TRBJ2-7	TGTGCCAGCAGCTGGGACCAGGGGGCGGGCGACGAGCAGTACTTC	CASSWDQGAGDEQYF
-	TRBV7-9	-	TRBJ1-5	TGTGCCAGCAGCTTAGGGTCCTCCCATCAGCCCCAGCATTTT	CASSLGSSHQPQHF
TRBD1	TRBV28	once	TRBJ2-7	TGTGCCAGCAGGGTGGGGGACAGGGGACACGAGCAGTACTTC	CASRVGDRGHEQYF
-	TRBV15	-	TRBJ1-1	TGTGCCACCAGCAGAGATTTGATGAACACTGAAGCTTTCTTT	CATSRDLMNTEAFF
TRBD1	TRBV7-2	-	TRBJ2-7	TGTGCCAGCAGTCCTTCGACAGGGCTAACCTACGAGCAGTACTTC	CASSPSTGLTYEQYF
-	TRBV28	-	TRBJ1-5	TGTGCCAGCAGACCGGGGCTCCAACCTTATAGCAATCAGCCCCAGCATTTT	CASRPGLQPYSNQPQHF
-	TRBV9	-	TRBJ1-4	TGTGCCAGCAGCGTATTTTCACAGGATGAAAAACTGTTTTTT	CASSVFSQDEKLFF
-	TRBV2	-	TRBJ1-1	TGTGCCAGCCAGAGGGGGGCGTGGGATGAAGCTTTCTTT	CASQRGAWDEAFF
-	TRBV15	-	TRBJ1-4	TGTGCCACCAGCATAAGACAGTCTAATGAAAAACTGTTTTTT	CATSIRQSNEKLFF
-	TRBV21-1	-	TRBJ1-6	TGTGCCAAGAAAAAGTGGGGGAGTAATTCACCCCTCCACTTT	CAKKKWGSNSPLHF
-	TRBV28	once	TRBJ1-6	TGTGCCAGCAGTTTACCGTCGGGCCTTAATTCACCCCTCCACTTT	CASSLPSGLNSPLHF
-	TRBV27	-	TRBJ2-2	TGTGCCAGCCGGGACATAGCGAACACCGGGGAGCTGTTTTTT	CASRDIANTGELFF
-	TRBV7-9	few	TRBJ1-2	TGTGCCAGCAGCTTAGACGGAGCAGGTTTTAGCTCGGGCTACACCTTC	CASSLDGAGFSSGYTF